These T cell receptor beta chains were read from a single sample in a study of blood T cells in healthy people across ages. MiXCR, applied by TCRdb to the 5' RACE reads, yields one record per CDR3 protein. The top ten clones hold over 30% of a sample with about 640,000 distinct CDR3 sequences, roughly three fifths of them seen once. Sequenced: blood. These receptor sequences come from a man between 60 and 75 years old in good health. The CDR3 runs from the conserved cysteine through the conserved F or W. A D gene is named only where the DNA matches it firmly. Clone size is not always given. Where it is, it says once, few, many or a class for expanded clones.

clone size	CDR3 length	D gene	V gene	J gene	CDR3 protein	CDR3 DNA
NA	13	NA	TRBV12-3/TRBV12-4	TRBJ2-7	CASSQGRHYEQYF	TGTGCCAGCAGTCAGGGGCGACACTACGAGCAGTACTTC
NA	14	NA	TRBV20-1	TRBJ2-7	CSVSGGGLNGEQYF	TGCAGTGTTTCAGGGGGGGGCCTAAACGGGGAGCAGTACTTC
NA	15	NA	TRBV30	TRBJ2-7	CAWSVFSKVPYEQYF	TGTGCCTGGAGTGTATTCAGTAAAGTTCCCTACGAGCAGTACTTC
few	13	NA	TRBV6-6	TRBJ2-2	CASSPDLTGELFF	TGTGCCAGCAGCCCAGACTTAACCGGGGAGCTGTTTTTT
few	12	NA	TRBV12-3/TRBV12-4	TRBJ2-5	CASSFESETQYF	TGTGCCAGCAGTTTTGAGTCAGAGACCCAGTACTTC
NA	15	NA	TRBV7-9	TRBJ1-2	CASSPGLRGRYGYTF	TGTGCCAGCAGCCCTGGACTCCGTGGAAGATATGGCTACACCTTC
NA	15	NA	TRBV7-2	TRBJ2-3	CASSLISFIGDTQYF	TGTGCCAGCAGCTTGATTAGCTTTATTGGGGATACGCAGTATTTT
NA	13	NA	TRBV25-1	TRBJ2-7	CASSEGGVYEQYF	TGTGCCAGCAGTGAAGGGGGTGTGTACGAGCAGTACTTC
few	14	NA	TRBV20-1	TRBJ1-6	CSARGAGNNSPLHF	TGCAGTGCTAGAGGTGCAGGGAACAATTCACCCCTCCACTTT
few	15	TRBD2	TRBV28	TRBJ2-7	CASTPGGSAGYEQYF	TGTGCCAGCACCCCAGGCGGGAGTGCTGGGTACGAGCAGTACTTC
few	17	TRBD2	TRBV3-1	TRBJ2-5	CASSPGLAGGLQETQYF	TGTGCCAGCAGCCCGGGACTAGCGGGGGGACTCCAAGAGACCCAGTACTTC
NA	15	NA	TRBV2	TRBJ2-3	CASSEQTPRTDTQYF	TGTGCCAGCAGTGAACAGACCCCAAGGACAGATACGCAGTATTTT
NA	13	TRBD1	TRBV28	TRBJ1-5	CACQQGEDQPQHF	TGTGCCTGCCAACAGGGGGAGGATCAGCCCCAGCATTTT
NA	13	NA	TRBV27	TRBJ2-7	CASRGLATHEQYF	TGTGCCAGCAGGGGGCTAGCGACCCACGAGCAGTACTTC
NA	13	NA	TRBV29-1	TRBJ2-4	CSVGWQHKNIQYF	TGCAGCGTTGGGTGGCAGCACAAAAACATTCAGTACTTC
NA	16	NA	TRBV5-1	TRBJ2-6	CASSLSGVAGANVLTF	TGCGCCAGCAGCTTGAGTGGGGTGGCTGGGGCCAACGTCCTGACTTTC
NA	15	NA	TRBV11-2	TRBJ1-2	CASRPEGSPNYGYTF	TGTGCCAGCAGACCCGAGGGTAGTCCCAACTATGGCTACACCTTC
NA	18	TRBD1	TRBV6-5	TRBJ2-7	CASSYSKGQGAFSYEQYF	TGTGCCAGCAGTTACTCGAAGGGACAGGGGGCTTTTTCCTACGAGCAGTACTTC
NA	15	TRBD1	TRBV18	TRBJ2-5	CASSPWDSLEETQYF	TGTGCCAGCTCACCATGGGACAGTCTTGAAGAGACCCAGTACTTC
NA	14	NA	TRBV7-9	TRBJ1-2	CASSLQGTAYGYTF	TGTGCCAGCAGCTTACAGGGGACCGCTTACGGCTACACCTTC
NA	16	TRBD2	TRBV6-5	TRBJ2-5	CASSYSTSGVQETQYF	TGTGCCAGCAGTTACTCGACTAGCGGGGTTCAAGAGACCCAGTACTTC
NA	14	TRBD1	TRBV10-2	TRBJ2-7	CASMYGQGAYEQYF	TGCGCCAGCATGTACGGACAGGGGGCCTACGAGCAGTACTTC
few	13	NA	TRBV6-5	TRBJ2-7	CASSRGQFYEQYF	TGTGCCAGCAGTCGCGGACAGTTCTACGAGCAGTACTTC
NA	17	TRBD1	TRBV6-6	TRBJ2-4	CASSGPRDRATKNIQYF	TGTGCCAGCTCCGGTCCCCGGGACAGGGCAACCAAAAACATTCAGTACTTC
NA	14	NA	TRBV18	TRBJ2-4	CASSPSGAKNIQYF	TGTGCCAGCTCACCGAGCGGAGCCAAAAACATTCAGTACTTC
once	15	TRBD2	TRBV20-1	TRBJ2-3	CSAEATSGEFNTQYF	TGCAGTGCCGAAGCGACTAGCGGGGAGTTTAATACGCAGTATTTT
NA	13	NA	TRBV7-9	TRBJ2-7	CASSLGASHEQYF	TGTGCCAGCAGCTTGGGGGCGTCCCACGAGCAGTACTTC
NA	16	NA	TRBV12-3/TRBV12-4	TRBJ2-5	CASSLSRTGYQETQYF	TGTGCCAGCAGTTTATCTCGGACTGGGTACCAAGAGACCCAGTACTTC
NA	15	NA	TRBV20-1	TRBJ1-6	CSATRGGVYNSPLHF	TGCAGTGCTACCAGGGGTGGGGTGTATAATTCACCCCTCCACTTT
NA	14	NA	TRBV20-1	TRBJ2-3	CSARAGGPSDTQYF	TGCAGTGCTAGGGCCGGGGGGCCTTCTGATACGCAGTATTTT
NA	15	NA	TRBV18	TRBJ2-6	CASSTGASGANVLTF	TGTGCCAGCTCGACAGGTGCCTCTGGGGCCAACGTCCTGACTTTC
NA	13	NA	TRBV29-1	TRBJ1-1	CSAGGQENTEAFF	TGCAGCGCTGGGGGACAAGAGAACACTGAAGCTTTCTTT
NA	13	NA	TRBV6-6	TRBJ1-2	CASSYPDHSGYTF	TGTGCCAGCAGTTACCCGGACCACTCTGGCTACACCTTC
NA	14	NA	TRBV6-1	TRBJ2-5	CASSEVRGQETQYF	TGTGCCAGCAGTGAAGTCAGGGGTCAAGAGACCCAGTACTTC
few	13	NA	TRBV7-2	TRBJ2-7	CASSPARQAGQYF	TGTGCCAGCAGCCCAGCGCGACAGGCTGGGCAGTACTTC
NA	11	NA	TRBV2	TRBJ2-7	CATSLTSGQYF	TGTGCCACCAGTTTGACTTCTGGGCAGTACTTC
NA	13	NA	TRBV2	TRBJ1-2	CASISDINYGYTF	TGTGCCAGCATCTCCGACATTAACTATGGCTACACCTTC
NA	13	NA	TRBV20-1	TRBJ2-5	CSARPLGGETQYF	TGCAGTGCTAGGCCTCTAGGGGGGGAGACCCAGTACTTC
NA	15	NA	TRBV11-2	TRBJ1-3	CASSFTRGSGNTIYF	TGTGCCAGCAGCTTTACTCGGGGCTCTGGAAACACCATATATTTT
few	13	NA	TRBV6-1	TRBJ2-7	CASSDQIAYEQYF	TGTGCCAGCAGTGATCAAATCGCCTACGAGCAGTACTTC
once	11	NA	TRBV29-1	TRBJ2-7	CSVSPPGEQYF	TGCAGCGTTAGCCCCCCTGGCGAGCAGTACTTC
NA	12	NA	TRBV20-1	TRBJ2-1	CSAARPSNEQFF	TGCAGTGCGGCCAGGCCCTCCAATGAGCAGTTCTTC
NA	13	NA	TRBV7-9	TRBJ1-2	CASSPPIVYGYTF	TGTGCCAGCAGCCCCCCCATCGTTTATGGCTACACCTTC
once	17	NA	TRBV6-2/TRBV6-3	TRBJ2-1	CASRPELTGGKYNEQFF	TGTGCCAGCAGACCGGAACTCACGGGGGGCAAATACAATGAGCAGTTCTTC
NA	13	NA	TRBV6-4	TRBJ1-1	CASRVQPNTEAFF	TGTGCCAGCAGGGTGCAGCCAAACACTGAAGCTTTCTTT
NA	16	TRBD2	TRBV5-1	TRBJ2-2	CASSLGLAGSTGELFF	TGCGCCAGCAGCTTGGGACTAGCGGGGAGCACCGGGGAGCTGTTTTTT